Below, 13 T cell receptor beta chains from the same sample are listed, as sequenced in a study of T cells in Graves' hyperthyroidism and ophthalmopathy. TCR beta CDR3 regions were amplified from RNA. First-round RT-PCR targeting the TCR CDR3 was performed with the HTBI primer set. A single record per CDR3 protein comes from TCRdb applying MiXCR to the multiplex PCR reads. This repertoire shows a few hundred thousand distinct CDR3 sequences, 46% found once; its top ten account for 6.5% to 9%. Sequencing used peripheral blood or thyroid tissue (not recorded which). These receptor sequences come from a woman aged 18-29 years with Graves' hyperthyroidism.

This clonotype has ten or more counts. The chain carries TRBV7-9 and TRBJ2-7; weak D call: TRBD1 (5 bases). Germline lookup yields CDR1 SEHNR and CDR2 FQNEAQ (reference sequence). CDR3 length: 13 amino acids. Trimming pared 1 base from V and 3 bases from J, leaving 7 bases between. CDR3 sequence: CASSLDQGYEQYF. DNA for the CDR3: TGTGCCAGCAGCTTAGACCAGGGCTACGAGCAGTACTTC.

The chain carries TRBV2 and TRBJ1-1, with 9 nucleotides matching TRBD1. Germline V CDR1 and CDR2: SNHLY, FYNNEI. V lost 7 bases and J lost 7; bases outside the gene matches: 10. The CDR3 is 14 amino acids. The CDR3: CASTLLRQGDEAFF. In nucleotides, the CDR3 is TGTGCCAGCACATTATTAAGACAGGGGGATGAAGCTTTCTTT.

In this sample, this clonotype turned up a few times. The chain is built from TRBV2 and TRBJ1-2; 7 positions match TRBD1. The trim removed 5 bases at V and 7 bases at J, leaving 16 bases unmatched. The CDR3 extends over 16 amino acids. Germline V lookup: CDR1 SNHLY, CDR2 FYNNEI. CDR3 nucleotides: TGTGCCAGCAGTTTGAGCCCCACGACAGGGCCGATTGGCTACACCTTC. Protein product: CASSLSPTTGPIGYTF.

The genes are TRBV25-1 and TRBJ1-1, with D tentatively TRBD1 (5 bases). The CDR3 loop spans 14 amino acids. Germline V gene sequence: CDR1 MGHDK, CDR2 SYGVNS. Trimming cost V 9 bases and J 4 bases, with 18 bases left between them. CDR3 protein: CASIPRGTGTEAFF. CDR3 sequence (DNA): TGTGCCAGTATTCCTAGAGGGACGGGCACTGAAGCTTTCTTT. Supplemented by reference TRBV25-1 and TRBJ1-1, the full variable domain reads EADIYQTPRYLVIGTGKKITLECSQTMGHDKMYWYQQDPGMELHLIHYSYGVNSTEKGDLSSESTVSRIRTEHFPLTLESARPSHTSQYLCASIPRGTGTEAFFGQGTRLTVV.

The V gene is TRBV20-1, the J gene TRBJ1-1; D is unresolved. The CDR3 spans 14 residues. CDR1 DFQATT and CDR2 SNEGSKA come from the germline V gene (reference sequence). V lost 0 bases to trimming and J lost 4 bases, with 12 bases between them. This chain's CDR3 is CSARDPGRTTEAFF. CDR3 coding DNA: TGCAGTGCTAGAGATCCGGGTAGGACCACTGAAGCTTTCTTT.

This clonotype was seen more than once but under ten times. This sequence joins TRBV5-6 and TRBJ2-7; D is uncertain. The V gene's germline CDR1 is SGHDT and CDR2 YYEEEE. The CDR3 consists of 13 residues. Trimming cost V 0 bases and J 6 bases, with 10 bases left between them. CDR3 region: CASSLGVTAEQYF. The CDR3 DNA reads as TGTGCCAGCAGCTTGGGGGTTACGGCCGAGCAGTACTTC.

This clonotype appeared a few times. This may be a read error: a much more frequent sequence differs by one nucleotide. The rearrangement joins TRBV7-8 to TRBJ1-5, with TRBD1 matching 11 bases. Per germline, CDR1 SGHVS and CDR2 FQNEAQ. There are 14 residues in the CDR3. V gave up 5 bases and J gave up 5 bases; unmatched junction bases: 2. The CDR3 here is CASSRTGGYQPQHF. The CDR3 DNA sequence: TGTGCCAGCAGCCGGACAGGGGGCTATCAGCCCCAGCATTTT.

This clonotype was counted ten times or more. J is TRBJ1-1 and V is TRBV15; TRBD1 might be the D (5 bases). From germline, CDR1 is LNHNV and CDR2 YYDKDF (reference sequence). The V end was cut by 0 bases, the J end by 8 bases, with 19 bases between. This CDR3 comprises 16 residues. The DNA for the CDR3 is TGTGCCACCAGCAGAGATGGGGGGACTGGGAGAGGGGAAGCTTTCTTT. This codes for CATSRDGGTGRGEAFF. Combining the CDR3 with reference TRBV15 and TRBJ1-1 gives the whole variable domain DAMVIQNPRYQVTQFGKPVTLSCSQTLNHNVMYWYQQKSSQAPKLLFHYYDKDFNNEADTPDNFQSRRPNTSFCFLDIRSPGLGDTAMYLCATSRDGGTGRGEAFFGQGTRLTVV.

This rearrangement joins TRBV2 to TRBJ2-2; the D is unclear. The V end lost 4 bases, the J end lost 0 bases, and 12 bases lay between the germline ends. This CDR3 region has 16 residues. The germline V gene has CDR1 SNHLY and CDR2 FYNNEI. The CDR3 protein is CASSVNIRTNTGELFF. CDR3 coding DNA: TGTGCCAGCAGTGTTAATATCCGGACGAACACCGGGGAGCTGTTTTTT.

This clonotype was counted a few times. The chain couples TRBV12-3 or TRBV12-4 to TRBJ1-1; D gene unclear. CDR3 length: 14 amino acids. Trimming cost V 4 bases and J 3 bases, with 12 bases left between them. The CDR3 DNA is TGTGCCAGCAGTTCGAGGACCCAGGACACTGAAGCTTTCTTT. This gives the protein CASSSRTQDTEAFF.

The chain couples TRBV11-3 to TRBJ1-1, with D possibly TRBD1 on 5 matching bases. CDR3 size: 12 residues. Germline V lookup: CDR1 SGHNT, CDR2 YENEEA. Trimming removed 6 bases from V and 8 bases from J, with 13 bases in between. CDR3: CASRGGRSEAFF. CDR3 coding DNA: TGTGCCAGCAGGGGGGGAAGATCAGAAGCTTTCTTT.

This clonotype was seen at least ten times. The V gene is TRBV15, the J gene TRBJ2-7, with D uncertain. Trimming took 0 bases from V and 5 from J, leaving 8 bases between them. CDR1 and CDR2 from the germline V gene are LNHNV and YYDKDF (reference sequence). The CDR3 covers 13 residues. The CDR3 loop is CATSRDRRDEQYF. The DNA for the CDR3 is TGTGCCACCAGCAGAGATAGAAGGGACGAGCAGTACTTC.

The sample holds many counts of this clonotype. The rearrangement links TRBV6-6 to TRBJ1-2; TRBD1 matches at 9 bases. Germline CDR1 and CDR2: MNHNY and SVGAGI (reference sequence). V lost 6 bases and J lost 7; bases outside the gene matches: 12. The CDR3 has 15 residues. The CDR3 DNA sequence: TGTGCCAGCAGCCACCCGGGACAGGGTGATGGTGGCTACACCTTC. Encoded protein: CASSHPGQGDGGYTF.